This TCR beta chain was sequenced in a study of CD8+ T cells in alopecia areata. Overall study results and limits: Across lesional scalp, and particularly alopecia totalis/universalis, clonality surpassed that of normal scalp.

Comments on this clone: What it binds is not known.

Extracted RNA was reverse transcribed into cDNA, the sequencing template. Produced via immunoSEQ multiplex PCR; TCRdb's table is partial and in-frame only. The repertoire includes about 200,000 clones, roughly three fifths of them detected once, and nearly 5% sits in the top ten. Germline-derived CDR1 and CDR2 are MNHNY and SVGAGI (reference sequence). The J segment lost 5 bases and the V segment lost 0 bases, leaving 8 bases of the junction unmatched. This CDR3 is 16 amino acids long. This TCR was sampled from a human donor in good health. The rearrangement links TRBV6-6 to TRBJ2-7, with 9 nucleotides matching TRBD1. Source material: CD8+ T cells sorted from blood. The CDR3 coding sequence is TGTGCCAGCAGTTACTCGGGGACAGGGTTTATCAACGAGCAGTACTTC. This sequence encodes CASSYSGTGFINEQYF.